This T cell receptor (beta chain) was recorded in a study of T-cell reconstitution after alpha-beta-depleted transplantation in children. Preparing the TCRbeta library involved the use of unique molecular identifiers. TCRdb reprocessed the PCR reads with MiXCR, giving one entry per CDR3 protein. The sample holds 200,000 to 300,000 distinct CDR3 sequences; 12% are singletons and the top ten take about 2.6%. In its sample, this clonotype was seen many times. The CDR3 contains 16 residues. Germline trimming cut 2 bases from V and 8 bases from J; bases unmatched to any gene: 8. In germline, CDR1 is SGDLS, CDR2 YYNGEE.

This clonotype was obtained from a human donor who donated a stem cell graft to a child with acute lymphoblastic leukemia. The source material was PBMCs from the stem cell graft donor, sampled from the stem cell graft. This rearrangement joins TRBV9 to TRBJ1-6; 9 nucleotides agree with TRBD1. CDR3 nucleotides: TGTGCCAGCAGCGTTACACCGGGACAGGGCGATTCACCCCTCCACTTT. Its protein is CASSVTPGQGDSPLHF.